This is a list of T cell receptor beta chains from one sample in a study of CXCR3-negative and CXCR3-positive naive CD8 T cells. TCRdb reprocessed the 5' RACE reads and keeps a single row for each CDR3 protein, giving no DNA. The sample includes some 28,000 distinct CDR3 sequences. Sequenced: memory CD8+ T cells from blood. These receptors all come from a human donor in good health. Some clones in this sample may be carry-over from other donors' samples. Each CDR3 is given with its conserved first and last residue. Some rows mark clone size as missing; the rest say once, few, many or name a class of expanded clone.

CDR3: CSANRGEEAGELFF
size: .
J: TRBJ2-2
V: TRBV20-1

CDR3: CASSTAGSGGELFF
size: .
J: TRBJ2-2
V: TRBV9

CDR3: CASSTQGGYEQYF
size: .
J: TRBJ2-7
V: TRBV25-1

CDR3: CASSERAIVVYQYEQYF
size: .
J: TRBJ2-7
V: TRBV14

CDR3: CASSTQGFDIQYF
size: .
J: TRBJ2-4
V: TRBV7-9

CDR3: CASRPPGPEGETQYF
size: .
J: TRBJ2-5
V: TRBV6-2/TRBV6-3

CDR3: CASTSDRDSPLHF
size: medium-sized
J: TRBJ1-6
V: TRBV21-1

CDR3: CRPEGLAGGPTDTQYF
size: .
J: TRBJ2-3
V: TRBV20-1

CDR3: CSASGEYQETQYF
size: .
J: TRBJ2-5
V: TRBV29-1

CDR3: CASSPGRRGSWETQYF
size: .
J: TRBJ2-5
V: TRBV7-6

CDR3: CSARDYRSSNTGELFF
size: .
J: TRBJ2-2
V: TRBV20-1

CDR3: CASSSWDSSGNEQFF
size: .
J: TRBJ2-1
V: TRBV7-9

CDR3: CAISPTAGTNEKLFF
size: .
J: TRBJ1-4
V: TRBV10-3

CDR3: CASRYGQGAQNEQFF
size: .
J: TRBJ2-1
V: TRBV12-3/TRBV12-4

CDR3: CASSLGTYHMNTEAFF
size: .
J: TRBJ1-1
V: TRBV7-9

CDR3: CASKDRMWVEMNTEAFF
size: .
J: TRBJ1-1
V: TRBV2

CDR3: CASSQDDASYGYTF
size: .
J: TRBJ1-2
V: TRBV4-3

CDR3: CASSLPHQPQHF
size: .
J: TRBJ1-5
V: TRBV28